A selection of T cell receptor beta chains follows, all from one sample in a study of OX40 agonist ivuxolimab in advanced cancers. Profiling relied on immunoSEQ multiplex PCR, and the TCRdb table lists in-frame clones only, not all of them. This sample has about 68,000 clones, with about 90% found just once. The sequencing here drew on CD4+ or CD8+ T cells sorted from blood, taken in a trial of the OX40 agonist ivuxolimab. Receptor source: an adult with an advanced solid tumor such as melanoma, head and neck, liver or kidney cancer. CDR3s include the opening cysteine and the closing phenylalanine or tryptophan. Each record gives: V gene, J gene, clone size, D gene, CDR3 protein, CDR3 DNA. A D gene is named only where the DNA matches it firmly. Rows may omit the clone size; those that give it use once, few, many or a size class.

>TRBV6-1|TRBJ1-5|NA|NA
CASRTGGGSNQPQHF
TGTGCCAGCAGGACCGGGGGGGGTAGCAATCAGCCCCAGCATTTT
>TRBV28|TRBJ2-1|NA|NA
CASTARGSFNEQFF
TGTGCCAGCACCGCCAGGGGTTCGTTCAATGAGCAGTTCTTC
>TRBV9|TRBJ2-2|NA|TRBD2
CASSPRLAGDTGELFF
TGTGCCAGCAGCCCACGACTAGCGGGAGACACCGGGGAGCTGTTTTTT
>TRBV5-1|TRBJ2-2|NA|NA
CASSLDNTGELFF
TGCGCCAGCAGCTTGGATAACACCGGGGAGCTGTTTTTT
>TRBV29-1|TRBJ1-2|NA|NA
CSVGDPDYGYTF
TGCAGCGTTGGGGATCCCGACTATGGCTACACCTTC
>TRBV5-4|TRBJ2-2|NA|NA
CASSLASRGSNTGELFF
TGTGCCAGCAGCTTGGCGAGTCGGGGGTCGAACACCGGGGAGCTGTTTTTT
>TRBV10-2|TRBJ1-3|NA|NA
CASSVARGGGSGNTIYF
TGCGCCAGCAGTGTGGCTCGGGGGGGCGGCTCTGGAAACACCATATATTTT
>TRBV2|TRBJ2-7|NA|NA
CASSDSSYEQYF
TGTGCCAGCAGTGACAGCTCCTACGAGCAGTACTTC
>TRBV7-3|TRBJ2-2|NA|NA
CASSPRLGNTGELFF
TGTGCCAGCAGCCCGCGACTGGGTAACACCGGGGAGCTGTTTTTT
>TRBV29-1|TRBJ1-2|once|TRBD1
CSVEGQTGVHGYTF
TGCAGCGTTGAAGGCCAGACAGGGGTCCATGGCTACACCTTC
>TRBV27|TRBJ1-6|NA|NA
CASTWGFRNSPLHF
TGTGCCAGCACCTGGGGGTTCAGGAATTCACCCCTCCACTTT
>TRBV7-2|TRBJ2-1|NA|TRBD1
CASSLDRGSYNEQFF
TGTGCCAGCAGCTTAGACAGGGGCTCCTACAATGAGCAGTTCTTC
>TRBV6-6|TRBJ1-1|NA|NA
CASSYSISSNTEAFF
TGTGCCAGCAGTTACTCCATTTCATCGAACACTGAAGCTTTCTTT
>TRBV27|TRBJ2-7|NA|NA
CASRGPYYEQYF
TGTGCCAGCAGAGGTCCTTACTACGAGCAGTACTTC
>TRBV6-5|TRBJ1-2|NA|NA
CASSSHGPGDYGYTF
TGTGCCAGCAGTTCGCACGGCCCAGGGGACTATGGCTACACCTTC
>TRBV10-1|TRBJ1-4|NA|NA
CASWFRASTNEKLFF
TGCGCCAGCTGGTTCAGGGCTTCAACTAATGAAAAACTGTTTTTT
>TRBV19|TRBJ1-1|few|TRBD1
CASSGRVPGQRNTEAFF
TGTGCCAGTAGCGGAAGGGTCCCGGGACAGAGGAACACTGAAGCTTTCTTT
>TRBV5-4|TRBJ1-3|NA|NA
CASSWGNTIYF
TGTGCCAGCAGCTGGGGAAACACCATATATTTT
>TRBV2|TRBJ2-5|NA|TRBD2
CASSPTSGQETQYF
TGTGCCAGCAGTCCGACTAGCGGCCAAGAGACCCAGTACTTC
>TRBV5-1|TRBJ2-1|NA|TRBD1
CASHGTGDYNEQFF
TGCGCCAGTCACGGGACAGGGGATTACAATGAGCAGTTCTTC
>TRBV27|TRBJ2-7|NA|TRBD2
CASSGASGGFSYEQYF
TGTGCCAGCAGTGGGGCTAGCGGAGGGTTCTCCTACGAGCAGTACTTC
>TRBV18|TRBJ2-5|NA|NA
CASSPRRPDEETQYF
TGTGCCAGCTCACCACGCCGCCCCGACGAAGAGACCCAGTACTTC
>TRBV29-1|TRBJ2-7|NA|NA
CSVESPAYEQYF
TGCAGCGTTGAGTCGCCAGCCTACGAGCAGTACTTC
>TRBV9|TRBJ1-2|NA|NA
CASSVGPDVRDGYTF
TGTGCCAGCAGCGTAGGACCCGACGTAAGAGATGGCTACACCTTC
>TRBV15|TRBJ2-3|few|TRBD1
CATSSRLSQGGTDTQYF
TGTGCCACCAGCAGTCGATTGTCTCAGGGGGGCACAGATACGCAGTATTTT
>TRBV29-1|TRBJ1-1|NA|TRBD1
CSVETGGGNTEAFF
TGCAGCGTTGAGACAGGGGGGGGGAACACTGAAGCTTTCTTT
>TRBV5-6|TRBJ2-7|NA|TRBD1
CASSADRDEQYF
TGTGCCAGCAGCGCGGACAGGGACGAGCAGTACTTC
>TRBV2|TRBJ2-7|NA|NA
CASIPGGLDSTSYEQYF
TGTGCCAGCATCCCAGGGGGACTTGACAGCACTTCCTACGAGCAGTACTTC
>TRBV5-5|TRBJ2-5|NA|TRBD2
CASSWTSGILGNF
TGTGCCAGCAGCTGGACTAGCGGTATCCTTGGTAACTTC
>TRBV10-3|TRBJ2-7|NA|TRBD2
CAISAHQGGAGVYEQYF
TGTGCCATCAGTGCCCACCAGGGCGGAGCGGGGGTCTACGAGCAGTACTTC
>TRBV6-5|TRBJ1-6|once|NA
CASSYNSPLHF
TGTGCCAGCAGCTATAATTCACCCCTCCACTTT
>TRBV6-1|TRBJ1-5|few|NA
CASSVARGSNQPQHF
TGTGCCAGCAGTGTAGCTAGGGGTAGCAATCAGCCCCAGCATTTT
>TRBV6-5|TRBJ1-3|NA|NA
CASSYGQSSGNTIYF
TGTGCCAGCAGTTACGGACAGTCATCTGGAAACACCATATATTTT
>TRBV2|TRBJ2-1|NA|TRBD2
CASRPTSGSWYNEQFF
TGTGCCAGCAGACCTACTAGCGGGAGTTGGTACAATGAGCAGTTCTTC
>TRBV27|TRBJ1-1|NA|NA
CASRVRDTREAFF
TGTGCCAGCAGAGTCCGGGACACCAGAGAAGCTTTCTTT
>TRBV19|TRBJ2-7|once|NA
CASRSGPTSEQYF
TGTGCCAGTCGTTCGGGGCCTACCTCCGAGCAGTACTTC
>TRBV5-1|TRBJ2-5|NA|NA
CASSKSQETQYF
TGCGCCAGCAGTAAGTCCCAAGAGACCCAGTACTTC
>TRBV6-5|TRBJ2-2|NA|TRBD1
CASRSDRVPGELFF
TGTGCCAGCAGAAGCGACAGGGTACCCGGGGAGCTGTTTTTT
>TRBV7-9|TRBJ2-7|NA|TRBD2
CASTKPGLTPEQYF
TGTGCCAGTACAAAGCCGGGACTAACACCCGAGCAGTACTTC
>TRBV7-9|TRBJ1-1|NA|NA
CASSSVGGTEAFF
TGTGCCAGCAGCTCGGTGGGTGGCACTGAAGCTTTCTTT
>TRBV5-1|TRBJ2-2|NA|NA
CASSLDGNTGELFF
TGCGCCAGCAGCCTGGACGGGAACACCGGGGAGCTGTTTTTT
>TRBV7-8|TRBJ2-5|NA|NA
CASSPSLQETQYF
TGTGCCAGCAGCCCTAGTTTACAGGAGACCCAGTACTTC
>TRBV5-4|TRBJ2-7|NA|NA
CASSFVGRGEQYF
TGTGCCAGCAGCTTCGTAGGGCGGGGCGAGCAGTACTTC
>TRBV7-3|TRBJ2-1|NA|TRBD2
CASSSRLAGYNEQFF
TGTGCCAGCAGCTCTCGACTAGCGGGATACAATGAGCAGTTCTTC
>TRBV5-1|TRBJ1-1|NA|NA
CASSLGRTSHYTEAFF
TGCGCCAGCAGCTTGGGGAGGACCTCACACTACACTGAAGCTTTCTTT
>TRBV5-1|TRBJ2-3|NA|TRBD2
CASSLVSGATDTQYF
TGCGCCAGCAGCTTGGTTAGCGGGGCCACAGATACGCAGTATTTT
>TRBV19|TRBJ1-2|NA|NA
CASSGGRRDYGYTF
TGTGCCTCCAGCGGGGGGAGGAGGGACTATGGCTACACCTTC
>TRBV6-5|TRBJ1-4|NA|NA
CASSYGGATNEKLFF
TGTGCCAGCAGTTACGGGGGGGCAACTAATGAAAAACTGTTTTTT
>TRBV5-6|TRBJ2-1|NA|NA
CASSSLGGSRYNEQFF
TGTGCCAGCAGCTCACTAGGGGGAAGTAGGTACAATGAGCAGTTCTTC
>TRBV5-4|TRBJ2-1|NA|NA
CASSFGGQNSYNEQFF
TGTGCCAGCAGCTTCGGAGGACAGAACTCGTATAATGAGCAGTTCTTC
>TRBV15|TRBJ2-1|once|TRBD2
CATSRDPVFGRGNEQFF
TGTGCCACCAGCAGAGATCCGGTGTTCGGGAGGGGGAATGAGCAGTTCTTC
>TRBV10-3|TRBJ2-5|NA|NA
CAISDRGSETQYF
TGTGCCATCAGTGACAGGGGAAGCGAGACCCAGTACTTC
>TRBV4-2|TRBJ2-3|NA|TRBD2
CASSQELAGTVDTQYF
TGTGCCAGCAGCCAAGAACTAGCGGGGACCGTCGATACGCAGTATTTT
>TRBV6-6|TRBJ2-1|NA|TRBD1
CASSRPPGQGNNEQFF
TGTGCCAGCAGTCGACCTCCGGGACAGGGTAACAATGAGCAGTTCTTC
>TRBV19|TRBJ2-5|NA|NA
CASSIGGRWKETQYF
TGTGCCAGTAGTATAGGAGGGAGATGGAAAGAGACCCAGTACTTC
>TRBV10-3|TRBJ1-3|NA|NA
CAISDSGARGNTIYF
TGTGCCATCAGTGACTCAGGGGCGCGAGGAAACACCATATATTTT
>TRBV15|TRBJ2-1|NA|TRBD2
CATSRERLASNEQFF
TGTGCCACCAGCAGAGAGAGACTAGCATCCAATGAGCAGTTCTTC